These T cell receptor beta chains were read from a single sample in a study of T cell responses to AZD1222 COVID-19 vaccine. Sequencing used immunoSEQ multiplex PCR; TCRdb keeps in-frame clones, though not all of them. The sample shows approximately 90,000 clones, roughly nine tenths of them seen only once. Here the sequenced sample was peripheral blood, taken on day 0 of AZD1222 vaccination. Receptors originate from an adult in good health. CDR3s include the opening cysteine and the closing phenylalanine or tryptophan. Each record gives: V gene, clone size, J gene, D gene, CDR3 DNA, CDR3 protein. A D gene is named only where the DNA matches it firmly. Part of the rows lack a size; the others show once, few, many or a class for expanded clones.

TRBV30,-,TRBJ1-6,TRBD1,TGTGCCTGCCAGGGACAGGACTATAATTCACCCCTCCACTTT,CACQGQDYNSPLHF
TRBV24-1,few,TRBJ2-2,TRBD1,TGTGCCACCAGGGGACAGGGGGCCACCGGGGAGCTGTTTTTT,CATRGQGATGELFF
TRBV28,-,TRBJ2-7,TRBD2,TGTGCCAGCAGTTGGGGGACTAGCGGGGGGCCCCCCTACGAGCAGTACTTC,CASSWGTSGGPPYEQYF
TRBV29-1,-,TRBJ1-2,-,TGCAGCGTAAAGCGGGGGGCGCTTGATGGCTACACCTTC,CSVKRGALDGYTF
TRBV9,-,TRBJ2-2,TRBD1,TGTGCCAGCACCCGCGACAGGGCGAAAAACACCGGGGAGCTGTTTTTT,CASTRDRAKNTGELFF
TRBV12-3/TRBV12-4,-,TRBJ1-1,-,TGTGCCAGCAGTGGCAGAGGAGCTTTCTTT,CASSGRGAFF
TRBV5-1,-,TRBJ1-2,-,TGCGCCAGCAGCTTGGCCGGGGGGCCCGGCTACACCTTC,CASSLAGGPGYTF
TRBV6-1,-,TRBJ2-3,TRBD2,TGTGCCAGCAGTGAGATTTGGGGACTAGCGGGAATCCCAGATACGCAGTATTTT,CASSEIWGLAGIPDTQYF
TRBV7-6,-,TRBJ1-3,-,TGTGCCAGCAGCCGTAACAGGGACTCTGGAAACACCATATATTTT,CASSRNRDSGNTIYF
TRBV9,-,TRBJ2-7,-,TGTGCCAGCAGCGTAGGGACCGACAGCCTAGAGTTGTACTTC,CASSVGTDSLELYF
TRBV21-1,-,TRBJ1-2,-,TGTGCCAGCACAGGGGACTATGGCTACACCTTC,CASTGDYGYTF
TRBV14,-,TRBJ1-2,-,TGTGCCAGCAGCCAAGGTTTTCCTAACTATGGCTACACCTTC,CASSQGFPNYGYTF
TRBV7-8,once,TRBJ1-1,TRBD1,TGTGCCAGCAGCTTAGGAGGACAGGGGGAGACTGAAGCTTTCTTT,CASSLGGQGETEAFF
TRBV12-3/TRBV12-4,-,TRBJ1-1,-,TGTGCCAGCAGTTTGGGGGCAGGTGCTGAAGCTTTCTTT,CASSLGAGAEAFF
TRBV5-1,-,TRBJ2-7,-,TGCGCCAGCAGCGTCGCCGGGACTTCCAATTACGAGCAGTACTTC,CASSVAGTSNYEQYF
TRBV11-2,-,TRBJ1-1,-,TGTGCCAGCAGATCAGCGGAGGGGAGCAGGACGAACACTGAAGCTTTCTTT,CASRSAEGSRTNTEAFF
TRBV10-2,-,TRBJ2-7,TRBD1,TGCGCCAGCAGTGACAGGGGACAGGGGAACTACGAGCAGTACTTC,CASSDRGQGNYEQYF
TRBV7-9,-,TRBJ1-4,TRBD1,TGTGCCAGCAGCTTAGCAGGGATACGAGACAGGGGCTATGAAAAACTGTTTTTT,CASSLAGIRDRGYEKLFF
TRBV19,-,TRBJ1-5,TRBD1,TGTGCCAGTAGTACAGGGACAGACCAATCTTCCCAGCATTTT,CASSTGTDQSSQHF
TRBV10-3,few,TRBJ2-2,-,TGTGCCATCAGCCGAGGAGGCGCAGGCACCGGGGAGCTGTTTTTT,CAISRGGAGTGELFF
TRBV19,-,TRBJ1-2,-,TGTGCCAGTATGGGGGCCAGGGGCCCCTATGGCTACACCTTC,CASMGARGPYGYTF
TRBV4-3,-,TRBJ2-7,-,TGCGCCAGCAGCCAAGATAGGCAGGCCTACGAGCAGTACTTC,CASSQDRQAYEQYF